The T cell receptor (beta chain) under discussion was sequenced for a study of cytomegalovirus exposure and HLA in healthy donors. Germline lookup yields CDR1 SEHNR and CDR2 FQNEAQ (reference sequence). This CDR3 comprises 14 residues. Trimming shortened V by 1 base and J by 1 base, and 7 bases separated the two germline ends. The assay was immunoSEQ multiplex PCR, and TCRdb's table has in-frame clones only and misses some. The repertoire consists of 250,000 or so clones, with roughly 90% occurring once and the leading ten covering under 0.4%. The sequencing input was PBMCs. This chain connects TRBV7-9 to TRBJ1-1, with unresolved D. This TCR derives from a young woman in good health and CMV-seronegative. DNA for the CDR3: TGTGCCAGCAGCTTAGGAGCGGGGAACACTGAAGCTTTCTTT. It translates to CASSLGAGNTEAFF.